Sequencing of this T cell receptor (beta chain) was carried out in a study of T-cell memory formation after mild COVID-19. Study-level information: TCR clusters were largely donor specific.

CDR1 and CDR2 (germline): SGHRS, YFSETQ. This CDR3 has 15 residues. Comment on this clonotype: A much larger clone is a single base away; this may be a read error.

Each CDR3 protein gets one entry after TCRdb re-called the 5' RACE reads with MiXCR. The sample records hundreds of thousands of distinct CDR3 sequences, around 17% being singletons. The sequence was collected from a man younger than 30 who had mild COVID-19 (a few samples of this study predate the infection). Cell type and time point are not known. The rearrangement links TRBV5-1 to TRBJ2-1, with no clear D. Material: PBMCs or a T cell subset sorted from them (not recorded which). CDR3 in DNA: TGCGCCAGCAGCTTGGGCGTCAGCTCCTACAATGATCAGTTCTTC. Its protein product is CASSLGVSSYNDQFF.